A selection of T cell receptor beta chains follows, all from one sample in a study of T cells in Graves' hyperthyroidism and ophthalmopathy. TCRdb re-called the multiplex PCR reads with MiXCR, one entry per CDR3 protein. The sample holds approximately 640,000 distinct CDR3 sequences; around 15% are singletons and the top ten take around a sixth. The sequencing sample was made of blood. Receptors originate from a man aged 45-60 years with Graves' hyperthyroidism. CDR3s include the opening cysteine and the closing phenylalanine or tryptophan.

CDR3aa: CASSPGPYQPYNEQFF; v_gene: TRBV7-6; j_gene: TRBJ2-1
CDR3aa: CASSQDLRRFNQPQHF; v_gene: TRBV4-3; j_gene: TRBJ1-5
CDR3aa: CASNYSRTGGGEKLFF; v_gene: TRBV6-2/TRBV6-3; j_gene: TRBJ1-4
CDR3aa: CASSRDRGNTGELFF; v_gene: TRBV11-3; j_gene: TRBJ2-2
CDR3aa: CASSYSNQPSYEQYF; v_gene: TRBV6-5; j_gene: TRBJ2-7
CDR3aa: CASSIGTGGVYEQYF; v_gene: TRBV12-3/TRBV12-4; j_gene: TRBJ2-7
CDR3aa: CASTIGAQRERGYTF; v_gene: TRBV28; j_gene: TRBJ1-2
CDR3aa: CSALTHWREGRNEQFF; v_gene: TRBV20-1; j_gene: TRBJ2-1
CDR3aa: CASSTGTGGQPQHF; v_gene: TRBV5-1; j_gene: TRBJ1-5
CDR3aa: CASSYSIKGTANYGYTF; v_gene: TRBV6-5; j_gene: TRBJ1-2
CDR3aa: CASSPPGLANEQYF; v_gene: TRBV5-4; j_gene: TRBJ2-7
CDR3aa: CASSESVGGDYEQYF; v_gene: TRBV10-1; j_gene: TRBJ2-7
CDR3aa: CASSRESPGLATTGELFF; v_gene: TRBV2; j_gene: TRBJ2-2
CDR3aa: CASSLDGRGNEQYF; v_gene: TRBV5-1; j_gene: TRBJ2-7
CDR3aa: CASSLSEGMSYNEQFF; v_gene: TRBV11-1; j_gene: TRBJ2-1
CDR3aa: CASGQGAHQGTQYF; v_gene: TRBV19; j_gene: TRBJ2-5
CDR3aa: CAWGGSGPGYGYTF; v_gene: TRBV30; j_gene: TRBJ1-2
CDR3aa: CASSQAAGRAYEQYF; v_gene: TRBV3-1; j_gene: TRBJ2-7
CDR3aa: CASSLLAGDEQYF; v_gene: TRBV7-3; j_gene: TRBJ2-7
CDR3aa: CASSLGWGQGALIGSYNEQFF; v_gene: TRBV13; j_gene: TRBJ2-1
CDR3aa: CASRAGPSTDTQYF; v_gene: TRBV7-6; j_gene: TRBJ2-3
CDR3aa: CASSSGLAGYYEQYF; v_gene: TRBV19; j_gene: TRBJ2-7
CDR3aa: CASSEGVNYGYTF; v_gene: TRBV10-1; j_gene: TRBJ1-2
CDR3aa: CASSKSGGANTGELFF; v_gene: TRBV27; j_gene: TRBJ2-2
CDR3aa: CASSQFSGELKAFF; v_gene: TRBV5-6; j_gene: TRBJ1-1
CDR3aa: CASSLGEAQGAFF; v_gene: TRBV11-2; j_gene: TRBJ1-1
CDR3aa: CASRELAAPYEQYF; v_gene: TRBV2; j_gene: TRBJ2-7
CDR3aa: CASSGSGQVGEQYF; v_gene: TRBV6-1; j_gene: TRBJ2-7
CDR3aa: CASAWDSPPSMNTEAFF; v_gene: TRBV19; j_gene: TRBJ1-1
CDR3aa: CASSRGAGINTGELFF; v_gene: TRBV19; j_gene: TRBJ2-2
CDR3aa: CASSQVGAADTQYF; v_gene: TRBV3-1; j_gene: TRBJ2-3
CDR3aa: CASSQEEASGRDGTDTQYF; v_gene: TRBV3-1; j_gene: TRBJ2-3
CDR3aa: CASNRGFSYNEQFF; v_gene: TRBV2; j_gene: TRBJ2-1
CDR3aa: CASSPLRDSHYEQYF; v_gene: TRBV18; j_gene: TRBJ2-7
CDR3aa: CASSLSSSPSRELFF; v_gene: TRBV7-2; j_gene: TRBJ2-2